The entry that follows covers one T cell receptor (beta chain) sequence. The data stem from a study of blood T cell repertoires in COVID-19. Study as a whole: Samples came from the United States, Italy and Spain, spanning acute and convalescent COVID-19. PBMCs, B-cell-depleted T cells, or T cells were the source of the cDNA or gDNA that made up the material.

This table comes from immunoSEQ multiplex PCR, and its TCRdb copy is limited to in-frame clones, with some not included. The sample shows about 520,000 clones, around 85% of them seen only once. Germline lookup yields CDR1 MDHEN and CDR2 SYDVKM. The CDR3 is 20 amino acids. V shed 4 bases and J 0 bases; nucleotides not matched to a gene: 14. The receptor was isolated from a human donor in a cohort sampled during active COVID-19. The V gene is TRBV28, the J gene TRBJ2-7; 14 bases line up with TRBD2. The sequencing input was peripheral blood. The CDR3 DNA reads as TGTGCCAGCAGTTCCTTCCATGGACTAGCGGGAGGCGGAAGCTCCTACGAGCAGTACTTC. This sequence encodes CASSSFHGLAGGGSSYEQYF.